These 7 T cell receptor beta chains came from one sample sequenced in a study of radiation and T cells in renal cell carcinoma. The protocol was immunoSEQ multiplex PCR, while the TCRdb copy is restricted to in-frame clones and leaves out a portion. Found here are about 23,000 clones, around 57% of them singletons; the top ten hold about a fifth. The treatment is: treatment-naive control, cytoreductive nephrectomy. Specimen: tumor tissue, collected from a patient whose treatment was nephrectomy without radiotherapy. The receptors here all came from a human donor with renal cell carcinoma.

The V and J genes are TRBV7-2 and TRBJ2-3; maybe TRBD2 (6 bases). V shed 1 base and J shed 2 bases, with 13 bases lying between them. CDR1 is SGHTA, CDR2 FQGNSA, per germline. The length of the CDR3 is 16 residues. The CDR3 DNA is TGTGCCAGCAGCTTAGGGCAGGGCGGGGCCACAGATACGCAGTATTTT. Amino acid sequence: CASSLGQGGATDTQYF. The entire variable domain, with the rest obtained from reference TRBV7-2 and TRBJ2-3, is as follows: GAGVSQSPSNKVTEKGKDVELRCDPISGHTALYWYRQSLGQGLEFLIYFQGNSAPDKSGLPSDRFSAERTGGSVSTLTIQRTQQEDSAVYLCASSLGQGGATDTQYFGPGTRLTVL.

This clone was observed a few times. The V call is TRBV7-2, the J call TRBJ1-1; possible D gene TRBD1, 5 bases. Germline CDR1 and CDR2: SGHTA and FQGNSA. Trimming left V 1 base short and J 0 bases short, with 15 bases between. CDR3 length: 17 amino acids. This chain's CDR3 is CASSLVTTRGLNTEAFF. Written as DNA, the CDR3 is TGTGCCAGCAGCTTAGTAACCACGCGGGGGTTGAACACTGAAGCTTTCTTT.

The chain is built from TRBV10-3 and TRBJ1-2; no clear D gene. Germline V gives CDR1 ENHRY, CDR2 SYGVKD. The CDR3 covers 15 residues. V gave up 0 bases and J gave up 5 bases, with 13 bases separating them. CDR3 in DNA: TGTGCCATCAGTGAGTCTCGGGGAGGCCTTTATGGCTACACCTTC. It is translated as CAISESRGGLYGYTF.

This CDR3 reads CASSLEVYVTEAFF. In nucleotides, the CDR3 is TGTGCCAGCAGCTTAGAGGTGTACGTCACTGAAGCTTTCTTT. The J gene is TRBJ1-1, the V gene TRBV7-2; the D is unclear. Trimming left V 1 base short and J 4 bases short, with 10 bases between. The germline CDR1 and CDR2 sequences are SGHTA and FQGNSA. The CDR3 totals 14 residues.

The V gene is TRBV4-3, the J gene TRBJ1-5; unclear D gene. V was shortened by 1 base and J by 3 bases, with 7 bases between the two germline ends. From germline, CDR1 is LGHNA and CDR2 YSLEER. This CDR3 has 14 residues. CDR3: CASSQGLINQPQHF. Here the CDR3 DNA reads TGCGCCAGCAGCCAAGGACTGATCAATCAGCCCCAGCATTTT.

The chain links TRBV5-4 to TRBJ1-3, with a possible D match to TRBD1 (5 bases). Germline CDR1 and CDR2: SGHNT and YYREEE (reference sequence). There are 17 residues in the CDR3. The V and J ends lost 3 bases and 0 bases respectively, with 16 bases between them. The CDR3 region is CASSWGPRGSSGNTIYF. CDR3 nucleotides: TGTGCCAGCAGCTGGGGTCCAAGGGGATCCTCTGGAAACACCATATATTTT. Using reference TRBV5-4 and TRBJ1-3 for the parts outside the CDR3, the full variable domain is ETGVTQSPTHLIKTRGQQVTLRCSSQSGHNTVSWYQQALGQGPQFIFQYYREEENGRGNFPPRFSGLQFPNYSSELNVNALELDDSALYLCASSWGPRGSSGNTIYFGEGSWLTVV.

This clone has only a few counts. The J gene is TRBJ2-7, the V gene TRBV21-1; the listed D gene, TRBD2, was not tested against the DNA. TRBV21-1 is noted as a pseudogene. The CDR3 runs to 12 residues. The CDR3 is CASPGSTYEQYF. Here the CDR3 DNA reads TGTGCCAGCCCGGGGTCGACCTACGAGCAGTACTTC.